The entry below describes one TCR beta chain. This specimen belongs to a study of blood T cell repertoires in COVID-19. Study background: T cells, B-cell-depleted T cells, or PBMCs provided the cDNA or gDNA that served as material.

Repertoires were generated with immunoSEQ multiplex PCR, while TCRdb's copy carries only in-frame clones and drops some. The data contain about 24,000 clones, less than 75% of them singletons. The germline CDR1 and CDR2 sequences are SNHLY and FYNNEI. The CDR3 has 13 residues. V lost 6 bases and J lost 0, with 6 bases in between. The receptor was derived from a human donor in a cohort sampled during active or convalescent COVID-19. The rearrangement links TRBV2 to TRBJ2-1; no definite D call. Sample: peripheral blood. The CDR3 spells CASRSYSYNEQFF. For the CDR3, the DNA is TGTGCCAGCAGATCGTACTCCTACAATGAGCAGTTCTTC.